The 24 T cell receptor beta chains in this list originate from one sample, sequenced in a study of T cell repertoires in cytomegalovirus infection. TCRdb itself ran the reads through MiXCR, one entry per CDR3 protein. The data contain approximately 500,000 distinct CDR3 sequences, approximately 25% of them singletons. The sample comprised PBMCs. The receptors shown here come from a human donor in good health (CMV status not recorded). Some clones in this sample may be carry-over from other donors' samples.

This clonotype was recorded a few times. In DNA form, the CDR3 reads TGTGCCATCAGTGAATTGGGGAGGTCAGATACGCAGTATTTT. Protein sequence: CAISELGRSDTQYF. The chain links TRBV10-3 to TRBJ2-3; TRBD2 is a possible D gene (6 bases). The V end was cut by 3 bases, the J end by 4 bases, with 11 bases between. This CDR3 is built from 14 residues. Germline CDR1 reads ENHRY; CDR2 reads SYGVKD.

There are many counts of this clonotype. The chain has TRBV7-8 and TRBJ1-3; no definite D call. Per germline, CDR1 SGHVS and CDR2 FQNEAQ. The CDR3 spans 15 residues. The V gene lost 1 base and the J gene lost 0 bases, with 7 bases spanning the gap. This CDR3 reads CASSLVRTSGNTIYF. The DNA of the CDR3 is TGTGCCAGCAGCTTAGTCAGAACCTCTGGAAACACCATATATTTT.

This clonotype was counted a few times. The CDR3 sequence: CASSPKGQPRSDEQFF. The CDR3 bases are TGTGCCAGCAGCCCGAAAGGACAGCCACGGTCGGATGAGCAGTTCTTC. The rearrangement links TRBV7-6 to TRBJ2-1; a weak D match, TRBD1 (6 bases). CDR3 length: 16 residues. Trimming shortened V by 5 bases and J by 8 bases, and 22 bases separated the two germline ends. Per germline, CDR1 SGHVS and CDR2 FNYEAQ.

The V and J genes are TRBV4-1 and TRBJ2-2, with D tentatively TRBD2 (5 bases). Germline V gives CDR1 MGHRA, CDR2 YSYEKL. The CDR3 consists of 16 residues. The V end lost 1 base, the J end lost 3 bases, and 12 bases lay between the germline ends. CDR3 amino acids: CASSQGRLADTGELFF. The CDR3 DNA follows: TGCGCCAGCAGCCAAGGCAGGCTAGCAGACACCGGGGAGCTGTTTTTT.

A remark on this clonotype: At one of its ends the junction is not consistent with the germline gene, which may arise from a read error. DNA for the CDR3: TGTGCCAGCAGTCCCGCGGGGGGCTCCTATGAAAAACAGTTTTTT. It translates to CASSPAGGSYEKQFF. The chain employs TRBV27 and TRBJ1-4; TRBD1 is a possible D gene (6 bases). The CDR3 is made up of 15 amino acids. Germline values: CDR1 MNHEY, CDR2 SMNVEV (reference sequence). Filled out from reference TRBV27 and TRBJ1-4, the complete variable domain reads EAQVTQNPRYLITVTGKKLTVTCSQNMNHEYMSWYRQDPGLGLRQIYYSMNVEVTDKGDVPEGYKVSRKEKRNFPLILESPSPNQTSLYFCASSPAGGSYEKQFFGSGTQLSVL.

This clonotype appeared many times. J is TRBJ1-2 and V is TRBV11-3, with D possibly matching TRBD1 (5 bases). The CDR3 is 16 residues long. Germline CDR1 reads SGHNT; CDR2 reads YENEEA. The ends were cut back, 5 bases at V and 5 bases at J, with 21 bases in the middle. The CDR3 sequence: CASSPGTDPGGYGYTF. DNA for the CDR3: TGTGCCAGCAGCCCCGGGACCGACCCGGGGGGGTATGGCTACACCTTC.

The V call is TRBV27, the J call TRBJ2-7; D remains unclear. The CDR3 runs 13 residues. The germline gives CDR1 MNHEY, CDR2 SMNVEV (reference sequence). Between the trimmed V and J ends, which lost 3 bases and 2 bases, there was a span of 8 bases. The CDR3 sequence: CASSFGRAYEQYV. In DNA form, the CDR3 reads TGTGCCAGCAGTTTTGGCAGAGCCTACGAGCAGTACGTC.

The gene calls are TRBV20-1 and TRBJ2-1; D is unclear. Trimming took 4 bases from V and 1 from J, leaving 5 bases between them. Germline V gene sequence: CDR1 DFQATT, CDR2 SNEGSKA (reference sequence). The CDR3 has 12 amino acids. Here the CDR3 DNA reads TGCAGTGCTATAATATCCTACAATGAGCAGTTCTTC. Amino acids: CSAIISYNEQFF.

Comment on this clonotype: This likely comes from a read error, as the CDR3 has no conserved phenylalanine or tryptophan at its end. The DNA is omitted, as the CDR3 cannot be located on it reliably, and the CDR3 follows TCRdb's listing. This chain joins TRBV5-1 and TRBJ2-1; TRBD2, the D gene given by the table, was not confirmed from the DNA. The CDR3 has 15 amino acids, counting both end residues. In germline, CDR1 is SGHRS, CDR2 YFSETQ. The CDR3: CASSPDGTSGRAKFL.

This clonotype was observed a few times. The chain combines TRBV6-2 or TRBV6-3 with TRBJ1-1; TRBD1 is a possible D gene (6 bases). The CDR3 runs 14 residues. Trimming stripped 6 bases from V and 0 bases from J, with 11 bases between. Per the germline V gene, CDR1 is MNHEY and CDR2 is SVGEGT. CDR3 sequence reads: CASRDRNMNTEAFF. In DNA, the CDR3 is TGTGCCAGCAGGGACAGAAACATGAACACTGAAGCTTTCTTT.

The chain joins TRBV5-1 to TRBJ2-1; no definite D call. The CDR3 consists of 13 residues. CDR1 is SGHRS, CDR2 YFSETQ, per germline. Trimming took 3 bases from V and 11 from J, leaving 15 bases between them. For the CDR3, the DNA is TGCGCCAGCAGCTCGAACCTGGACGGCCAGCAGTTCTTC. Its protein product is CASSSNLDGQQFF.

V gene TRBV12-3 or TRBV12-4 combines with J gene TRBJ2-6; TRBD2 matches at 13 bases. The CDR3 is made up of 17 amino acids. With V trimmed by 5 bases and J by 3 bases, 4 bases remained unmatched. The CDR3: CASSDGLAGVGANVLTF. The DNA of the CDR3 is TGTGCCAGCAGTGACGGACTAGCGGGAGTTGGGGCCAACGTCCTGACTTTC.

A few counts support this clonotype. The chain employs TRBV25-1 and TRBJ1-1; 9 bases line up with TRBD1. The CDR3 is made up of 14 amino acids. From germline, CDR1 is MGHDK and CDR2 SYGVNS. V lost 2 bases and J lost 5; bases outside the gene matches: 3. CDR3 amino acids: CASSEGTGRTEAFF. As DNA, the CDR3 is TGTGCCAGCAGTGAAGGGACAGGGAGGACTGAAGCTTTCTTT.

This clonotype has only a few counts. The V gene is TRBV28, the J gene TRBJ2-1, with D maybe TRBD2 (5 bases). The V and J ends lost 7 bases and 7 bases respectively, with 20 bases between them. Germline loops: CDR1 MDHEN, CDR2 SYDVKM. The CDR3 loop spans 15 amino acids. The DNA of the CDR3 is TGTGCCAGCACTCAAGGGAGAGCTCTCCGGAATGAGCAGTTCTTC. The encoded protein is CASTQGRALRNEQFF.

As regards this clonotype: A read error is possible here, since a much larger clone lies one base away. This chain joins TRBV10-3 and TRBJ1-2; 7 bases are shared with TRBD1. From germline, CDR1 is ENHRY and CDR2 SYGVKD. V gave up 10 bases and J gave up 3 bases; unmatched junction bases: 8. CDR3 length: 13 amino acids. CDR3 protein: CASTPGTDYGYTF. The DNA of the CDR3 is TGTGCCAGCACCCCCGGGACAGACTATGGCTACACCTTC.

V gene TRBV12-3 or TRBV12-4 combines with J gene TRBJ2-2, with 9 bases aligning to TRBD1. Unmatched junction bases numbered 9, after V lost 7 bases and J lost 3 bases. The CDR3 length is 16 residues. The CDR3 DNA is TGTGCCAGCAACCATAAACAGGGGGCTGACACCGGGGAGCTGTTTTTT. Translating gives CASNHKQGADTGELFF.

This sequence joins TRBV11-1 and TRBJ2-1, with 9 bases lining up with TRBD2. V lost 2 bases, J lost 4 bases, and 3 bases stayed unmatched. Germline values: CDR1 SGHAT, CDR2 FQDESV (reference sequence). CDR3 length equals 15 residues. CDR3: CASSLRTSEYNEQFF. In DNA, the CDR3 is TGTGCCAGCAGCTTAAGGACTAGCGAGTACAATGAGCAGTTCTTC. The full variable domain, its missing parts supplied by reference TRBV11-1 and TRBJ2-1, is EAEVAQSPRYKITEKSQAVAFWCDPISGHATLYWYRQILGQGPELLVQFQDESVVDDSQLPKDRFSAERLKGVDSTLKIQPAELGDSAMYLCASSLRTSEYNEQFFGPGTRLTVL.

This clonotype was seen a few times. This chain links TRBV7-9 with TRBJ2-5; D perhaps matches TRBD2 (6 bases). The CDR3 extends over 15 amino acids. Per the germline V gene, CDR1 is SEHNR and CDR2 is FQNEAQ (reference sequence). With 5 bases removed from V and 1 base from J, the gap between germline ends came to 14 bases. The DNA of the CDR3 is TGTGCCAGCAGCCCGGGAGCGGTCGGCCAAGAGACCCAGTACTTC. It codes for CASSPGAVGQETQYF. The variable domain in full, with the rest retrieved from reference TRBV7-9 and TRBJ2-5, is DTGVSQNPRHKITKRGQNVTFRCDPISEHNRLYWYRQTLGQGPEFLTYFQNEAQLEKSRLLSDRFSAERPKGSFSTLEIQRTEQGDSAMYLCASSPGAVGQETQYFGPGTRLLVL.

This clonotype was found a few times. The chain links TRBV20-1 to TRBJ2-2; 8 nucleotides match TRBD1. This CDR3 region has 16 residues. Germline CDR1 is DFQATT and CDR2 is SNEGSKA (reference sequence). Germline trimming cut 0 bases from V and 6 bases from J; bases unmatched to any gene: 9. CDR3 loop: CSARDSRQGQAGELFF. CDR3 DNA sequence: TGCAGTGCTAGAGATTCAAGACAGGGGCAAGCCGGGGAGCTGTTTTTT.

Ten or more counts support this clonotype. This rearrangement joins TRBV7-2 to TRBJ2-7; 9 nucleotides agree with TRBD1. Germline V gene lookup returns CDR1 SGHTA and CDR2 FQGNSA. The CDR3 is 15 amino acids. Trimming removed 5 bases from V and 4 bases from J; junction bases left unmatched: 9. CDR3 bases: TGTGCCAGCAGCGCACCGGGACAGGGCGTTTACGAGCAGTACTTC. Its translation: CASSAPGQGVYEQYF.

In this sample, this clonotype turned up once. The chain joins TRBV24-1 to TRBJ2-3, with D possibly TRBD1 on 5 matching bases. Germline-derived CDR1 and CDR2 are KGHDR and SFDVKD. The length of the CDR3 is 14 residues. Deletions cut 6 bases from V and 6 bases from J, with 15 bases between. The CDR3: CATSRAGNGDTQYF. CDR3 DNA: TGTGCCACCAGTCGAGCAGGGAACGGCGATACGCAGTATTTT.

The rearrangement uses TRBV5-5 and TRBJ1-6; D ambiguous. The CDR3 covers 15 residues. The germline V and J ends were trimmed by 7 bases and 5 bases, with 16 bases remaining between them. Germline V CDR1 and CDR2: SGHKS, YYEKEE (reference sequence). The CDR3 sequence is CASQEIGRDNSPLHF. The CDR3 nucleotides are TGTGCCAGCCAAGAAATCGGACGGGATAATTCACCCCTCCACTTT.

J is TRBJ2-5 and V is TRBV10-3; 7 nucleotides align to TRBD1. This CDR3 has 16 amino acids. Trimming at V came to 3 bases and at J to 5 bases, leaving 12 bases not matched to a gene. Germline CDR1 and CDR2: ENHRY and SYGVKD. CDR3 sequence reads: CAISDSGTALPETQYF. In DNA, the CDR3 is TGTGCCATCAGTGACTCAGGGACAGCACTTCCGGAGACCCAGTACTTC.

The chain carries TRBV5-1 and TRBJ2-3, with D perhaps matching TRBD2 (6 bases). The CDR3 runs to 15 residues. Germline CDR1 is SGHRS and CDR2 is YFSETQ. Trimming stripped 3 bases from V and 4 bases from J, with 15 bases between. The CDR3 reads CASSSRRADADTQYF. The CDR3 region has the DNA TGCGCCAGCAGCTCACGGAGGGCCGATGCAGATACGCAGTATTTT.